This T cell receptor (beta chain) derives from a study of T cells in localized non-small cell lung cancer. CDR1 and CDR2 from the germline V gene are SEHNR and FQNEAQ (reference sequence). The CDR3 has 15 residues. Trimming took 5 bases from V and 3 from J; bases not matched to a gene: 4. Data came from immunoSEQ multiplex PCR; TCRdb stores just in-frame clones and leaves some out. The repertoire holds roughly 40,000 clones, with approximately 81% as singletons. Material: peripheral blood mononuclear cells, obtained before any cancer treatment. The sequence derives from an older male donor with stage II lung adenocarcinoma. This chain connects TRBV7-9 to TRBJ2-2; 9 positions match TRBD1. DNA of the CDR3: TGTGCCAGCAGCCACGGACAGGGGTACACCGGGGAGCTGTTTTTT. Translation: CASSHGQGYTGELFF. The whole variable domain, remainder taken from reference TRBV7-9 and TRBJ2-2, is DTGVSQNPRHKITKRGQNVTFRCDPISEHNRLYWYRQTLGQGPEFLTYFQNEAQLEKSRLLSDRFSAERPKGSFSTLEIQRTEQGDSAMYLCASSHGQGYTGELFFGEGSRLTVL.